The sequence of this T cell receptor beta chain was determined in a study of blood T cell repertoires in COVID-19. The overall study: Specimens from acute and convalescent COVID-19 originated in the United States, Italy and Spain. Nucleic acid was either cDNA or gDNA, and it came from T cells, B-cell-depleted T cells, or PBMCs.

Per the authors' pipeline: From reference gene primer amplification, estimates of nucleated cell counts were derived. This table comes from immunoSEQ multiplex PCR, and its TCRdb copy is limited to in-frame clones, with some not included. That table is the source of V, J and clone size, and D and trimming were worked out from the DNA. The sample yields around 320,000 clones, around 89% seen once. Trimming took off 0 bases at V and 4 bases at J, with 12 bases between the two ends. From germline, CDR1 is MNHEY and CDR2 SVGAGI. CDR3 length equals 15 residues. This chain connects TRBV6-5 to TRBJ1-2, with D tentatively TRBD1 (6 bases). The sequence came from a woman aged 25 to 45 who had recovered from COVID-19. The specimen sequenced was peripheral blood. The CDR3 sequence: CASSYSGGQSYGYTF. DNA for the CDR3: TGTGCCAGCAGTTACTCGGGGGGGCAAAGCTATGGCTACACCTTC.